These 10 T cell receptor beta chains originate from one sample sequenced in a study of blood T cell repertoires in COVID-19. Profiling relied on immunoSEQ multiplex PCR, and the TCRdb table lists in-frame clones only, not all of them. The data show about 270,000 clones, over 70% seen once. The specimen sequenced was peripheral blood. All receptors derive from a human donor in a cohort sampled during active COVID-19.

The V gene is TRBV3-1 (or the pseudogene TRBV3-2), the J gene TRBJ1-4; no clear D. The CDR3 is made up of 15 amino acids. The germline V and J ends were trimmed by 4 bases and 0 bases, with 9 bases remaining between them. CDR1 and CDR2 (germline): LGHDT, YNNKEL (reference sequence). The CDR3 spells CASSPGPATNEKLFF. CDR3 nucleotides: TGTGCCAGCAGCCCCGGTCCCGCAACTAATGAAAAACTGTTTTTT.

V usage is TRBV4-2 and J usage is TRBJ2-5, with D possibly matching TRBD2 (7 bases). Germline V gene data show CDR1 as LGHNA and CDR2 as YNFKEQ. V was shortened by 4 bases and J by 4 bases, with 16 bases between the two germline ends. CDR3 length equals 15 residues. Written as DNA, the CDR3 is TGTGCCAGCAGCCTCGTGCGGGGGCGGGGAGAGACCCAGTACTTC. It codes for CASSLVRGRGETQYF.

The chain carries TRBV10-1 and TRBJ2-7; no clear D gene. V was shortened by 4 bases and J by 6 bases, with 19 bases between the two germline ends. CDR1 and CDR2 (germline): WNHNN, SYGVQD (reference sequence). The CDR3 runs 15 residues. This CDR3 is CASSGPHAISGEQYF. In DNA form, the CDR3 reads TGCGCCAGCAGTGGGCCACATGCCATCTCAGGCGAGCAGTACTTC.

The CDR3 region has the DNA TGTGCCAGCAGCTTAGATCTTAATAGGGAAAGGGGTGGCTACACCTTC. Translating it yields CASSLDLNRERGGYTF. V usage is TRBV11-2 and J usage is TRBJ1-2; possible D gene TRBD1, 5 bases. V was pared by 0 bases and J by 7 bases, with 18 bases between. CDR1 is SGHAT, CDR2 FQNNGV, per germline. The CDR3 is 16 residues long.

This clone appeared once. The gene calls are TRBV19 and TRBJ2-5; 9 bases match TRBD2. Trimming removed 2 bases from V and 5 bases from J; junction bases left unmatched: 9. The CDR3 totals 16 residues. CDR1 and CDR2 (germline): LNHDA, SQIVND (reference sequence). CDR3 protein: CASSISSRGGAETQYF. The CDR3 DNA reads TGTGCCAGTAGTATATCGTCTCGCGGGGGGGCTGAGACCCAGTACTTC.

The CDR3, as DNA: TGTGCCAGCAGTTCTCAACAGGGGGGGAGCCCCTACGAGCAGTACTTC. Its translation: CASSSQQGGSPYEQYF. The chain joins TRBV27 to TRBJ2-7; TRBD1 might be the D (8 bases). CDR1 is MNHEY, CDR2 SMNVEV, per germline (reference sequence). CDR3 size: 16 residues. Trimming took off 4 bases at V and 2 bases at J, with 18 bases between the two ends.

This clone appeared a single time. The rearrangement joins TRBV5-4 to TRBJ2-5; the match to TRBD2 covers 8 bases. The CDR3 contains 15 residues. Per germline, CDR1 SGHNT and CDR2 YYREEE (reference sequence). The trim removed 0 bases at V and 3 bases at J, leaving 4 bases unmatched. The CDR3 loop reads CASSLVLAGKETQYF. As DNA, the CDR3 is TGTGCCAGCAGCTTGGTCCTAGCGGGTAAAGAGACCCAGTACTTC.

The chain combines TRBV3-1 (or the pseudogene TRBV3-2) with TRBJ2-2; unclear D gene. The CDR3 is 14 residues long. V lost 2 bases, J lost 1 base, and 5 bases lay in between. CDR1 is LGHDT and CDR2 is YNNKEL in the germline V gene (reference sequence). The CDR3 is CASSQHRNTGELFF. The CDR3 coding sequence is TGTGCCAGCAGCCAACACAGGAACACCGGGGAGCTGTTTTTT.

This clone was counted between two and nine times. The chain uses TRBV29-1 and TRBJ1-1; 9 nucleotides match TRBD1. Germline V gene data show CDR1 as SQVTM and CDR2 as ANQGSEA. CDR3 length: 13 residues. V was clipped by 7 bases and J by 1 base; unmatched bases: 4. The CDR3 bases are TGCAGCGCCCTGACAGGGGGGAACACTGAAGCTTTCTTT. This gives the protein CSALTGGNTEAFF.

The chain links TRBV5-6 to TRBJ2-7, with D maybe TRBD1 (6 bases). This CDR3 is 15 amino acids long. Germline V gene lookup returns CDR1 SGHDT and CDR2 YYEEEE. Trimming cost V 7 bases and J 6 bases, with 23 bases left between them. The CDR3 region is CASARPGQGESEQYF. In DNA form, the CDR3 reads TGTGCCAGCGCCCGACCGGGACAAGGAGAGAGCGAGCAGTACTTC. Variable domain in full (rest from reference TRBV5-6 and TRBJ2-7): DAGVTQSPTHLIKTRGQQVTLRCSPKSGHDTVSWYQQALGQGPQFIFQYYEEEERQRGNFPDRFSGHQFPNYSSELNVNALLLGDSALYLCASARPGQGESEQYFGPGTRLTVT.